This T cell receptor (beta chain) was sequenced in a study of human T cells and chemical hapten exposure (dated by TCRdb to the early 2020s). Background for the entire study: Libraries were pooled for sequencing, and variation in per-sample TCR yields was attributed mainly to small differences in library volumes within the pool. In alopecia patients, the study followed how the peripheral blood TCR repertoire changed in vivo over primary and secondary sensitization to diphenylcyclopropenone (DPC), a hapten. Overall results and qualifications from the work: Repeated subsampling changed both the strength of the expansion versus patch-test correlation and the threshold at which the correlation became significant. No change with DPC sensitization was found in the number of TCRs above 1 in 1000 frequency, and no evidence of global repertoire structure alterations was found.

This clonotype was seen a few times. This receptor's antigen is unknown. Base qualities are not provided; no much larger clone lies one nucleotide away. CDR1 and CDR2, per the germline V gene, are MNHEY and SVGAGI. V loses 10 bases, J loses 0 bases, and the germline ends lie 27 bases apart. Reading from cysteine to phenylalanine, the CDR3 counts 18 amino acids. This entry keeps only the CDR3 DNA: 54 bases, framed from base 1. Unfractionated whole blood was collected in Tempus Blood RNA tubes, and total RNA was extracted from that blood. Five healthy volunteers served as TCR sequencing controls and were bled at day 0, 2 weeks and 6 weeks. During library preparation, unique molecular identifiers were attached to individual cDNA molecules so that TCRs could be counted quantitatively and reproducibly. For every blood RNA sample, sequencing covered both the TCR alpha and TCR beta chains. The authors' analysis ran thus. A median of about 89,000 TCRs per sample was observed, with a range of 23,224 to 690,600. V, J and CDR3 annotation of the TCR reads was performed with the Decombinator software suite. For PS versus PT1 abundance plots, all samples were subsampled to the same number of TCRs (28,000). Expanded TCRs were defined as absent before sensitization and observed at least eight times at the 2-week time point. TCRdb itself trimmed the public reads at Q25 with fastp, ran MiXCR and retained productive beta chains. Every CDR3 protein is listed once, alongside the most common genes and DNA of its rows. These V and J calls rely on TCRdb rather than the paper's analysis. For this sample the table gives around 120,000 distinct CDR3 sequences, of which approximately 9% were detected only once. The ten top clones hold about 1.4% of the sample.

The chain joins TRBV6-5 to TRBJ1-1; no confident D gene assignment can be made. The TCR sequence derives from a human donor in good health. Some clones in this sample may be carry-over from other donors' samples. Donor details come from another sample of the same person, matched by shared clones. Material: whole blood. CDR3 loop: CATLTPFREGSMNTEAFF. The nucleotide sequence is TGTGCCACTCTAACCCCCTTCCGAGAGGGATCCATGAACACTGAAGCTTTCTTT.